The 14 T cell receptor beta chains below come from one sample, sequenced in a study of cytotoxic CD8 clonotypes in ibrutinib-treated CLL. The table came from immunoSEQ multiplex PCR; TCRdb's copy has only in-frame clones and leaves some out. The table records tens of thousands of clones, over 60% of them present only once. The sample in question was PBMCs, obtained after 24 months of ibrutinib treatment. The receptors here all came from a human donor with chronic lymphocytic leukemia.

The gene calls are TRBV5-1 and TRBJ2-1; D uncertain. The CDR3 has 14 residues. Germline assignment: CDR1 SGHRS and CDR2 YFSETQ. V was pared by 10 bases and J by 4 bases, with 18 bases between. The DNA of the CDR3 is TGCGCCTCAGCAGCCCTGGACCGGTACAATGAGCAGTTCTTC. Its translation: CASAALDRYNEQFF.

The chain joins TRBV28 to TRBJ1-3; 8 positions agree with TRBD1. Trimming at V came to 11 bases and at J to 1 base, leaving 4 bases not matched to a gene. CDR3 length: 13 amino acids. Per the germline V gene, CDR1 is MDHEN and CDR2 is SYDVKM. The CDR3 bases are TGTGCCGGGCAGGGGGCATCTGGAAACACCATATATTTT. Translation: CAGQGASGNTIYF.

The CDR3 DNA reads as TGCGCCAGCAGCATACGGGACACTCGTGGAGCTTTCTTT. Protein: CASSIRDTRGAFF. The genes are TRBV5-1 and TRBJ1-1; D might be TRBD1 (6 bases). V lost 4 bases and J lost 10, with 17 bases in between. The germline gives CDR1 SGHRS, CDR2 YFSETQ. CDR3 length: 13 amino acids.

The J gene is TRBJ2-7, the V gene TRBV7-6; D is possibly TRBD1 (5 bases). The V gene lost 2 bases and the J gene lost 2 bases, with 19 bases spanning the gap. CDR1 and CDR2 from the germline V gene are SGHVS and FNYEAQ. This CDR3 comprises 17 residues. The CDR3 DNA is TGTGCCAGCAGCTTACGCCCAGCGCAGGGTATTGCCTACGAGCAGTACTTC. It codes for CASSLRPAQGIAYEQYF.

This clone was recorded at least ten times. This sequence joins TRBV7-2 and TRBJ2-4; the D is unclear. Germline loops: CDR1 SGHTA, CDR2 FQGNSA. The CDR3 runs 18 residues. V gave up 1 base and J gave up 0 bases, with 16 bases separating them. The CDR3 loop reads CASSLEFWGFLAKNIQYF. The CDR3 coding sequence is TGTGCCAGCAGCTTAGAATTTTGGGGTTTTCTAGCCAAAAACATTCAGTACTTC.

The chain recombines TRBV5-1 with TRBJ2-7; D perhaps matches TRBD2 (6 bases). The CDR3 has 16 residues. The germline CDR1 and CDR2 sequences are SGHRS and YFSETQ. Trimming removed 4 bases from V and 0 bases from J, with 17 bases in between. CDR3 sequence reads: CASSRGLNAVSYEQYF. The DNA for the CDR3 is TGCGCCAGCAGCCGCGGACTAAACGCGGTCTCCTACGAGCAGTACTTC. The complete variable domain, with remaining parts taken from reference TRBV5-1 and TRBJ2-7, reads KAGVTQTPRYLIKTRGQQVTLSCSPISGHRSVSWYQQTPGQGLQFLFEYFSETQRNKGNFPGRFSGRQFSNSRSEMNVSTLELGDSALYLCASSRGLNAVSYEQYFGPGTRLTVT.

This chain's CDR3 is CASRMGQTTGELFF. CDR3 sequence (DNA): TGTGCCAGCAGGATGGGACAGACCACCGGGGAGCTGTTTTTT. The chain links TRBV7-2 to TRBJ2-2, with 7 nucleotides matching TRBD1. The CDR3 is made up of 14 amino acids. Per the germline V gene, CDR1 is SGHTA and CDR2 is FQGNSA. After removal of 6 bases from V and 4 bases from J, the junction contained 5 bases not matched to a gene.

The chain links TRBV15 to TRBJ2-7; D is unresolved. Germline V gives CDR1 LNHNV, CDR2 YYDKDF (reference sequence). This CDR3 is 15 amino acids long. V lost 1 base and J lost 2, with 12 bases in between. The chain's CDR3 is CATSRGFSQPYEQYF. The DNA of the CDR3 is TGTGCCACCAGCAGAGGGTTTTCCCAACCCTACGAGCAGTACTTC.

The chain's CDR3 is CASSLLRTASSYNSPLHF. CDR3 coding DNA: TGTGCCAGCAGTTTATTGCGGACAGCAAGCTCCTATAATTCACCCCTCCACTTT. This chain links TRBV27 with TRBJ1-6; TRBD1 is a possible D gene (6 bases). The germline V gene encodes CDR1 MNHEY and CDR2 SMNVEV (reference sequence). Trimming stripped 1 base from V and 0 bases from J, with 13 bases between. This CDR3 is built from 18 residues.

The V call is TRBV5-1, the J call TRBJ2-5; TRBD2 agrees at 10 bases. The CDR3 covers 16 residues. V lost 4 bases and J lost 2; bases outside the gene matches: 8. Germline CDR1 SGHRS, CDR2 YFSETQ. The CDR3 is CASSRAGGPGQETQYF. The DNA of the CDR3 is TGCGCCAGCAGCCGAGCGGGAGGGCCGGGGCAAGAGACCCAGTACTTC.

V and J are TRBV5-1 and TRBJ1-5, with D tentatively TRBD1 (5 bases). The CDR3 is 14 amino acids. Trimming shortened V by 1 base and J by 2 bases, and 7 bases separated the two germline ends. CDR1 and CDR2 from the germline V gene are SGHRS and YFSETQ. In DNA form, the CDR3 reads TGCGCCAGCAGCTTGCCGGGGGGCAATCAGCCCCAGCATTTT. Protein: CASSLPGGNQPQHF.

J is TRBJ1-5 and V is TRBV7-9, with 9 bases aligning to TRBD1. CDR1 is SEHNR, CDR2 FQNEAQ, per germline (reference sequence). This CDR3 contains 14 residues. V shed 4 bases and J 4 bases; nucleotides not matched to a gene: 2. CDR3 loop: CASSSGTGNQPQHF. In DNA form, the CDR3 reads TGTGCCAGCAGCTCCGGGACAGGGAATCAGCCCCAGCATTTT.

V usage is TRBV15 and J usage is TRBJ1-1; D remains ambiguous. Looked up from germline, CDR1 is LNHNV and CDR2 is YYDKDF (reference sequence). This CDR3 spans 13 amino acids. V was pared by 2 bases and J by 0 bases, with 4 bases between. Here the CDR3 reads CATSRQLNTEAFF. CDR3 DNA sequence: TGTGCCACCAGCAGACAGCTGAACACTGAAGCTTTCTTT.

This chain joins TRBV7-9 and TRBJ2-7, with 7 bases lining up with TRBD1. V shed 4 bases and J 6 bases; nucleotides not matched to a gene: 24. There are 19 residues in the CDR3. Germline lookup yields CDR1 SEHNR and CDR2 FQNEAQ (reference sequence). The DNA for the CDR3 is TGTGCCAGCAGCTCTGCCGATTGGGCAGGGGGTCTCTCCGGAGTCGAGCAGTACTTC. Its translation is CASSSADWAGGLSGVEQYF.